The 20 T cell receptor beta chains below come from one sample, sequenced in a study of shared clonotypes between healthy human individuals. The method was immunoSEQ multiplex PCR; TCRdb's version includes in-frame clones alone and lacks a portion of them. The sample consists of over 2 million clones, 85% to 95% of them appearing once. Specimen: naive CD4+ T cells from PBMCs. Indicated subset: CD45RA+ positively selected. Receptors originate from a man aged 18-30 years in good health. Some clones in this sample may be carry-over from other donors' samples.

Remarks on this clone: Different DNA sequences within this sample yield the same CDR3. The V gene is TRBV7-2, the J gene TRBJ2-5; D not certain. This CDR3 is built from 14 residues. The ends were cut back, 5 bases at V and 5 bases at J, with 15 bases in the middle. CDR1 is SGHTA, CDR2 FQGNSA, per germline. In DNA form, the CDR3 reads TGTGCCAGCAGCCCACTGACATGGTTGGAGACCCAGTACTTC. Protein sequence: CASSPLTWLETQYF. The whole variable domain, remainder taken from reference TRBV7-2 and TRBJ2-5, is GAGVSQSPSNKVTEKGKDVELRCDPISGHTALYWYRQSLGQGLEFLIYFQGNSAPDKSGLPSDRFSAERTGGSVSTLTIQRTQQEDSAVYLCASSPLTWLETQYFGPGTRLLVL.

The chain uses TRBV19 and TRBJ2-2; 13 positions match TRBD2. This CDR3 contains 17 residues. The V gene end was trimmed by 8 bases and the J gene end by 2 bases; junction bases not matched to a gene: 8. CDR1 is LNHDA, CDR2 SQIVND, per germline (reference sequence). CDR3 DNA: TGTGCCAGTGAGGGTCCGGGACTAGCGGGAAACACCGGGGAGCTGTTTTTT. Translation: CASEGPGLAGNTGELFF. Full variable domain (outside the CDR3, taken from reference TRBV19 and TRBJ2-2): DGGITQSPKYLFRKEGQNVTLSCEQNLNHDAMYWYRQDPGQGLRLIYYSQIVNDFQKGDIAEGYSVSREKKESFPLTVTSAQKNPTAFYLCASEGPGLAGNTGELFFGEGSRLTVL.

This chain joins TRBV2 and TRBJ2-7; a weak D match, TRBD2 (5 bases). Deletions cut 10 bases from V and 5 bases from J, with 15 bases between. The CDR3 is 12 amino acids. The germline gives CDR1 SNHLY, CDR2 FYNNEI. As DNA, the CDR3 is TGTGCCACCTCGGGATCCTACCACGAGCAGTACTTC. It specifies CATSGSYHEQYF.

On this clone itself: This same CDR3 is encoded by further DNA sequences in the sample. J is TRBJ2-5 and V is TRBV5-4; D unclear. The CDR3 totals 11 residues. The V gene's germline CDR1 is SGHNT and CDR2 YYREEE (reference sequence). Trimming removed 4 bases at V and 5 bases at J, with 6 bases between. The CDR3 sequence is CASSAQETQYF. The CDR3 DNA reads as TGTGCCAGCAGCGCCCAGGAGACCCAGTACTTC.

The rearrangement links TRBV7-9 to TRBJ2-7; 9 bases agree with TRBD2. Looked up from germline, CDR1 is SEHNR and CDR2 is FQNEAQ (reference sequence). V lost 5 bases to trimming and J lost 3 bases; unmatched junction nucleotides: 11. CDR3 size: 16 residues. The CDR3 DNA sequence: TGTGCCAGCAGCACCCCTTTAGCGGGAGACTACTACGAGCAGTACTTC. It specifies CASSTPLAGDYYEQYF.

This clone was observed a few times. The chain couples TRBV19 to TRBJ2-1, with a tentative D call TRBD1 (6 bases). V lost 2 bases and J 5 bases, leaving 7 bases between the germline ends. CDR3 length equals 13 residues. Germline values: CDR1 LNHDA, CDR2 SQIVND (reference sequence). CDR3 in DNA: TGTGCCAGTAGTATAAACAGGGACAATGAGCAGTTCTTC. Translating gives CASSINRDNEQFF. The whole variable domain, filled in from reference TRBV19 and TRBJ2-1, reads DGGITQSPKYLFRKEGQNVTLSCEQNLNHDAMYWYRQDPGQGLRLIYYSQIVNDFQKGDIAEGYSVSREKKESFPLTVTSAQKNPTAFYLCASSINRDNEQFFGPGTRLTVL.

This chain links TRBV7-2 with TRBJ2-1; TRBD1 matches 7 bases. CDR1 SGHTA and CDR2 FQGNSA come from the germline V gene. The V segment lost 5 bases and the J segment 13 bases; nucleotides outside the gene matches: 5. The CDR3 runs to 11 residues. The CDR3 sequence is CASSNRQGQFF. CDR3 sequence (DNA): TGTGCCAGCAGCAACCGACAGGGACAGTTCTTC.

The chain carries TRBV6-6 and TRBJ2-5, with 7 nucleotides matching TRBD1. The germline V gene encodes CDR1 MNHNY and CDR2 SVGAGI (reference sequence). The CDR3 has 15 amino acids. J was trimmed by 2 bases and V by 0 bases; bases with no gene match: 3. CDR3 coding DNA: TGTGCCAGCAGTTACTCGGCAGGGGGTCAAGAGACCCAGTACTTC. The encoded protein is CASSYSAGGQETQYF.

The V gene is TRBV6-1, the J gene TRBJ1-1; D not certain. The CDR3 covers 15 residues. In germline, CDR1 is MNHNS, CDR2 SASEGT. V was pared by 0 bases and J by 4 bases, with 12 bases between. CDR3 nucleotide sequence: TGTGCCAGCAGTGAAGCTAGGAGGGTCGGCACTGAAGCTTTCTTT. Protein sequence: CASSEARRVGTEAFF.

The CDR3 reads CASSPRVQNYEQYF. CDR3 sequence (DNA): TGTGCCAGCAGCCCTCGAGTACAGAACTACGAGCAGTACTTC. The rearrangement uses TRBV7-2 and TRBJ2-7; D gene unclear. Deletions cut 5 bases from V and 3 bases from J, with 14 bases between. CDR1 SGHTA and CDR2 FQGNSA come from the germline V gene. This CDR3 has 14 amino acids.

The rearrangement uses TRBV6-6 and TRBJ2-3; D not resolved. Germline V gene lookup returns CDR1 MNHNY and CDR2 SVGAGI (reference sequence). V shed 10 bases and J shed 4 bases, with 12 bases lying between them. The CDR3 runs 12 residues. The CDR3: CATLSPADTQYF. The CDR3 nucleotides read TGTGCCACCCTCAGTCCGGCAGATACGCAGTATTTT.

The CDR3 nucleotides read TGCGCCAGCAGCCAAACGACCATATCCCTAGCAACTAATGAAAAACTGTTTTTT. Amino acids: CASSQTTISLATNEKLFF. The chain uses TRBV4-3 and TRBJ1-4; D remains unclear. From germline, CDR1 is LGHNA and CDR2 YSLEER. Trimming stripped 2 bases from V and 0 bases from J, with 16 bases between. The CDR3 loop spans 18 amino acids.

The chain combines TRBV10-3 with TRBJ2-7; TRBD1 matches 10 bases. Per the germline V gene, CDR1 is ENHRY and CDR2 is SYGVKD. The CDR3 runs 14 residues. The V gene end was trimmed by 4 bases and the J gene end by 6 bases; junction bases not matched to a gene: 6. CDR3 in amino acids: CAISVGTGVSEQYF. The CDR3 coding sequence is TGTGCCATCAGTGTTGGGACAGGGGTTAGCGAGCAGTACTTC.

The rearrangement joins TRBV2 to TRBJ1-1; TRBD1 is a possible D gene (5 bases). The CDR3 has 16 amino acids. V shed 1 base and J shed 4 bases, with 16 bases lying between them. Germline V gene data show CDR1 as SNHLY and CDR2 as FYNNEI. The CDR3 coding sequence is TGTGCCAGCAGTGAAGTGAGGGCAGGGCCAAGCACTGAAGCTTTCTTT. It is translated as CASSEVRAGPSTEAFF.

CDR3 sequence: CASSSFVTDTQYF. CDR3 bases: TGCGCCAGCAGCTCCTTCGTCACAGATACGCAGTATTTT. The chain combines TRBV5-1 with TRBJ2-3; D ambiguous. With 3 bases removed from V and 2 bases from J, the gap between germline ends came to 7 bases. Germline-derived CDR1 and CDR2 are SGHRS and YFSETQ. This CDR3 has 13 residues.

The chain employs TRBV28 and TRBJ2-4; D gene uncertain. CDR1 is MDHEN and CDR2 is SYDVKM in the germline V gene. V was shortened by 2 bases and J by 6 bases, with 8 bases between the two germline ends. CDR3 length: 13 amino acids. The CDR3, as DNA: TGTGCCAGCAGTTTAGTGGGTTTAAACATTCAGTACTTC. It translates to CASSLVGLNIQYF.

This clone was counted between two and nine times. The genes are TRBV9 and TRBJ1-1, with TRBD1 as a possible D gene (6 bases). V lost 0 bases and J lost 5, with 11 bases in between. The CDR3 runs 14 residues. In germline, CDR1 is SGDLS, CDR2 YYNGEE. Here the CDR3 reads CASSVEGTPTEAFF. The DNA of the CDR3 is TGTGCCAGCAGCGTAGAAGGGACACCGACTGAAGCTTTCTTT.

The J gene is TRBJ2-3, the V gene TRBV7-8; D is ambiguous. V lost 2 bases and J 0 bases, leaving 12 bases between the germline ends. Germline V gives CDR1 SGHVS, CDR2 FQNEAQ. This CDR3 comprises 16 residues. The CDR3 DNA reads TGTGCCAGCAGCTTAATGGGCTCCTCTAGCACAGATACGCAGTATTTT. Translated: CASSLMGSSSTDTQYF.

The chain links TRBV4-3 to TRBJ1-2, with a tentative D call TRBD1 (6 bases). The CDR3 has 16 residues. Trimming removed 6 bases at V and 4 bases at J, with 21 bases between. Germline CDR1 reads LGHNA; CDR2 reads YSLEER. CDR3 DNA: TGCGCCAGCAGTCCTACTTCAGGGGAAGGGCTCTATGGCTACACCTTC. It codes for CASSPTSGEGLYGYTF.

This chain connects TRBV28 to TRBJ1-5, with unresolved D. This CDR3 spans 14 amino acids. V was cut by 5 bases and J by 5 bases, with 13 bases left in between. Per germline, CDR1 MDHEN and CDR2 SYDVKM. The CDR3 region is CASSTADTYQPQHF. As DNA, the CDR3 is TGTGCCAGCAGTACGGCTGACACTTATCAGCCCCAGCATTTT.